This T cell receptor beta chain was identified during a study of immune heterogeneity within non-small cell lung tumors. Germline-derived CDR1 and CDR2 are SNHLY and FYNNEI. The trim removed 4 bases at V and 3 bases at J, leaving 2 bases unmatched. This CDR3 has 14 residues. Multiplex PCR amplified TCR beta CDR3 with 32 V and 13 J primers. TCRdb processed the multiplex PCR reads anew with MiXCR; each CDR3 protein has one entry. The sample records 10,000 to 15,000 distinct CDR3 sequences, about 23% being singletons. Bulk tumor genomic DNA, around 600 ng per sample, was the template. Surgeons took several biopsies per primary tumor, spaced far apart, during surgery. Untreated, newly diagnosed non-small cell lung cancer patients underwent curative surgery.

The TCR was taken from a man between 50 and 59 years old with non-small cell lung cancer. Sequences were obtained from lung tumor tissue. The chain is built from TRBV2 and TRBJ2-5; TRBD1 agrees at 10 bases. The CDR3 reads CASSVGQGEETQYF. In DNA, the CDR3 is TGTGCCAGCAGTGTTGGACAGGGGGAAGAGACCCAGTACTTC.